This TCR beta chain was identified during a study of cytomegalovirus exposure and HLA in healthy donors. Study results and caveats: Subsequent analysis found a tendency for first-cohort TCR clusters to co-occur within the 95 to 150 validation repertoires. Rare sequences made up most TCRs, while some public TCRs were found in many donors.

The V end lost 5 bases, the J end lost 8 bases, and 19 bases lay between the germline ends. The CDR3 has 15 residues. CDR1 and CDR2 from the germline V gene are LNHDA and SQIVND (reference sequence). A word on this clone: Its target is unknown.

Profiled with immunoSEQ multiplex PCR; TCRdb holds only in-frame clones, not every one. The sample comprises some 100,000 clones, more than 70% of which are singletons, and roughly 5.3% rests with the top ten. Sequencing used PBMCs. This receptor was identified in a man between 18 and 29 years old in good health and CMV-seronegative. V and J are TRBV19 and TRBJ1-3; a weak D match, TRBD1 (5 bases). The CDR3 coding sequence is TGTGCCAGTAGTGCCACAGGAGTTCGTTTGGACACCATATATTTT. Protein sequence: CASSATGVRLDTIYF.